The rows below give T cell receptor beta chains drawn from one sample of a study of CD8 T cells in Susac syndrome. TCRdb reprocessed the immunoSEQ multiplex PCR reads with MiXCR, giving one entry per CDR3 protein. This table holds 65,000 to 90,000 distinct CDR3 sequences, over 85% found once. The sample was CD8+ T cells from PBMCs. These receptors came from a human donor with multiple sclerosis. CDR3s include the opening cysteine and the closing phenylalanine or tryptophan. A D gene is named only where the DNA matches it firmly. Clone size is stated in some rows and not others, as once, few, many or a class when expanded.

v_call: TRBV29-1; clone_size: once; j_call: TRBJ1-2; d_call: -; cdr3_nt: TGCAGCGTTCACTCCGGGACTAACTATGGCTACACCTTC; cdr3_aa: CSVHSGTNYGYTF
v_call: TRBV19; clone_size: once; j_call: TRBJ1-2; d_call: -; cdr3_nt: TGTGCCAGTTCGTCGGCCCCAGGGATGAATGGCTACACCTTC; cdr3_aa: CASSSAPGMNGYTF
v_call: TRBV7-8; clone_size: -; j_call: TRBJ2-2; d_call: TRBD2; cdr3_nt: TGTGCCAGCAGCTCTCGGGGACTAGCGGGATTATCGAACACCGGGGAGCTGTTTTTT; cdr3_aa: CASSSRGLAGLSNTGELFF
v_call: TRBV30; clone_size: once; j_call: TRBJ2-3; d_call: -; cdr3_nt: TGTGCCTGGAGTGTAGGGTCGGACATCTTCACAGATACGCAGTATTTT; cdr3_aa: CAWSVGSDIFTDTQYF
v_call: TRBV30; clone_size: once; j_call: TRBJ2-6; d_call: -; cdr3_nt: TGTGCCTCCTCGACGGGCTCTGGGGCCAACGTCCTGACTTTC; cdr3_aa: CASSTGSGANVLTF
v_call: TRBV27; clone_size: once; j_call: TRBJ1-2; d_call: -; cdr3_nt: TGTGCCAGCAGTTCCACAGGGCACTATGGCTACACCTTC; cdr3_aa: CASSSTGHYGYTF
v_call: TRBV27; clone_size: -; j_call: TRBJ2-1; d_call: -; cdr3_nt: TGTGCCAGCAATGAGCAGTTCTTC; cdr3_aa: CASNEQFF
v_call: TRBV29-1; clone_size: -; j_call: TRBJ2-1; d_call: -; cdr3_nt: TGCAGCGTGGTGCTAGCAGGATCCTACAATGAGCAGTTCTTC; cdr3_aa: CSVVLAGSYNEQFF
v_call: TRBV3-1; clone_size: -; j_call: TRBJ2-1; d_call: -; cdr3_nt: TGTGCCAGCAGCCAATCACGAGGGGGGCCCGAGCAGTTCTTC; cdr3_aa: CASSQSRGGPEQFF
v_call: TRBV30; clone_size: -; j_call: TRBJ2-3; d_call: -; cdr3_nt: TGTGCCTTCGGGGGAGATACGCAGTATTTT; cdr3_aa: CAFGGDTQYF
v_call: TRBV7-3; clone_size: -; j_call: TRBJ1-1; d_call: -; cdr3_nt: TGTGCCAGCAGCTTAAAGGGGTGGGTCTCTGAAGCTTTCTTT; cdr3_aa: CASSLKGWVSEAFF
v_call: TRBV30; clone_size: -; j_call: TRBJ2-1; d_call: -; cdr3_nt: TGTGCCTGGAGTGTATTGCGGATTAACAATGAGCAGTTCTTC; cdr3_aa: CAWSVLRINNEQFF
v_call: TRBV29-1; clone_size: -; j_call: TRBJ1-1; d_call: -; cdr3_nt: TGCAGCGTTGCGGCAGGGCACACTGAAGCTTTCTTT; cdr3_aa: CSVAAGHTEAFF
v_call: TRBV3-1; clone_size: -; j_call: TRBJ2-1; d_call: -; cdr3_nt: TGTGCCAGCAGCCAAGATCCGGGTTGGGAGCAGTTCTTC; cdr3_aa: CASSQDPGWEQFF
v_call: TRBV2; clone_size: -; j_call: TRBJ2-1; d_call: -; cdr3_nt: TGTGCCAGCAGCCCATGGCATCCCAATGAGCAGTTCTTC; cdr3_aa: CASSPWHPNEQFF
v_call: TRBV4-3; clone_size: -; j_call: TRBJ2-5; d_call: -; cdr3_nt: TGCGCCAGCAGCCCTTCACAGGGGACTCCAGAGACCCAGTACTTC; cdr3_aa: CASSPSQGTPETQYF
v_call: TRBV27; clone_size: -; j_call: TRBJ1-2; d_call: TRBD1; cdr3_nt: TGTGCCAGCATCAAAAGGGGGACAGGGGGAGCAGGCTACACCTTC; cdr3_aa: CASIKRGTGGAGYTF
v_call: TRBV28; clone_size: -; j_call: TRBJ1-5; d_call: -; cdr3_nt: TGTGCCAGCAGTCCCACGCTGGGTGATCAGCCCCAGCATTTT; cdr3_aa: CASSPTLGDQPQHF
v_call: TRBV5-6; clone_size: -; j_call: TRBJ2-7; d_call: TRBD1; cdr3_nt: TGTGCCAGCAGCTTGGGGGTACCGACAGGGGCTGAACTAGCCTACGAGCAGTACTTC; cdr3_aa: CASSLGVPTGAELAYEQYF
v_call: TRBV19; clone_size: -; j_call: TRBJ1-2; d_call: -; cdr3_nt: TGTGCCAGTAGTAGCCGCGGGACTCCTAACTATGGCTACACCTTC; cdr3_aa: CASSSRGTPNYGYTF
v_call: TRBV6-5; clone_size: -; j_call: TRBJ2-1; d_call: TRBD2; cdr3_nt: TGTGCCAGCAGTTCCTCTGGGACTAGCGTTCACAATGAGCAGTTCTTC; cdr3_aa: CASSSSGTSVHNEQFF
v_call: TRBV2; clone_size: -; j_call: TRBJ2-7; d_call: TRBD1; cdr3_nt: TGTGCCAGCAGTGATACATTGGGACAGGGCAAGGACGAGCAGTACTTC; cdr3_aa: CASSDTLGQGKDEQYF
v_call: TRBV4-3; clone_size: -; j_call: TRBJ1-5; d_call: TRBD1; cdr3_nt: TGCGCCAGCAGCCAAGAGGTCAGGGGGAGTCAGCCCCAGCATTTT; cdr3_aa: CASSQEVRGSQPQHF
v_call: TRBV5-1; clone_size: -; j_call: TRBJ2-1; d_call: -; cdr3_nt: TGCGCCAGCAGCTACAGGGAAATGAATGAGCAGTTCTTC; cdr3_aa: CASSYREMNEQFF
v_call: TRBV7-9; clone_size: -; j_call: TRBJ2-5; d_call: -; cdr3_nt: TGTGCCAGCAGCTCCGGCTCGGCGGTAGGCCTGAGCGAGACCCAGTACTTC; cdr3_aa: CASSSGSAVGLSETQYF
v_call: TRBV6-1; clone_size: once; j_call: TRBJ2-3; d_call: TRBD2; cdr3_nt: TGTGCCAGCAGTCCCAGGTGGACTAGCGGGAGGGATACGCAGTATTTT; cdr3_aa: CASSPRWTSGRDTQYF
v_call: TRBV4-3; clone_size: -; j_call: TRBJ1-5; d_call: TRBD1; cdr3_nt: TGCGCCAGCAGCCAAGACCGGACAGGGGGCGTTCAGCCCCAGCATTTT; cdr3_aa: CASSQDRTGGVQPQHF
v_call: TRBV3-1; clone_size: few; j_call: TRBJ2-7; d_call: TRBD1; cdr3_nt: TGTGCCAGCAGCCAGGGACAGGGTTACGAGCAGTACTTC; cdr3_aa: CASSQGQGYEQYF